This passage covers 3 T cell receptor beta chains from one sample sequenced in a study of beta chain features in type 1 diabetes. Expressed TCRB transcripts were sequenced because the entire RNA isolate underwent reverse transcription. The data were produced by immunoSEQ multiplex PCR, yet TCRdb's version contains in-frame clones alone and is incomplete. Of some 500,000 clones listed, over 9.5% are singletons. What was sequenced was naive CD4+ T cells from blood. Receptor source: a woman aged 18-29 years in good health.

In this sample, this clone turned up a few times. A read error is possible here, since a much larger clone lies one base away. The sample carries other DNA sequences with the same CDR3. This chain links TRBV7-8 with TRBJ2-3, with D unclear. Germline V gene sequence: CDR1 SGHVS, CDR2 FQNEAQ. The V end lost 3 bases, the J end lost 3 bases, and 1 base lay between the germline ends. The length of the CDR3 is 11 residues. DNA for the CDR3: TGTGCCAGCAGCTTTACAGATACGCAGTATTTT. Its translation: CASSFTDTQYF.

The J gene is TRBJ1-4, the V gene TRBV20-1; D gene uncertain. The CDR3 totals 11 residues. In germline, CDR1 is DFQATT, CDR2 SNEGSKA (reference sequence). V was trimmed by 6 bases and J by 2 bases, leaving 4 bases between them. CDR3 nucleotides: TGCAGTGCCGCGACTAATGAAAAACTGTTTTTT. Amino acids: CSAATNEKLFF.

This clone was observed a handful of times. The rearrangement uses TRBV9 and TRBJ2-7; 13 nucleotides align to TRBD2. Looked up from germline, CDR1 is SGDLS and CDR2 is YYNGEE. Trimming cost V 5 bases and J 8 bases; bases outside gene matches: 13. The CDR3 sequence is 16 residues long. The CDR3 protein is CASSARPGTSGIQQYF. The CDR3 nucleotides read TGTGCCAGCAGTGCCCGCCCCGGGACTAGCGGGATACAGCAGTACTTC.